Listed below are T cell receptor beta chains from one sample, sequenced in a study of T cells after yellow fever vaccination. TCRdb reanalysed the 5' RACE reads using MiXCR and keeps one entry per CDR3 protein. The repertoire includes approximately 340,000 distinct CDR3 sequences, 8.7% of them detected once, and more than 15% sits in the top ten. Sample: PBMCs, taken on the day of the first yellow fever vaccination. These receptors were taken from a man aged 18 to 35 who received the YFV17D yellow fever vaccine. Both conserved end residues are part of each CDR3. The D gene is left open where the match is weak. Rows may omit the clone size; those that give it use once, few, many or a size class.

D gene	V gene	J gene	clone size	CDR3 protein	CDR3 DNA
TRBD1	TRBV18	TRBJ2-5	many	CASSPPGQNKQETQYF	TGTGCCAGCTCACCACCGGGACAGAATAAACAAGAGACCCAGTACTTC
NA	TRBV9	TRBJ2-7	NA	CASSVLADSTYEQYF	TGTGCCAGCAGCGTATTGGCTGACTCTACCTACGAGCAGTACTTC
NA	TRBV5-4	TRBJ1-2	NA	CASSFGGGKSNYGYTF	TGTGCCAGCAGCTTCGGCGGCGGGAAGAGTAACTATGGCTACACCTTC
NA	TRBV12-3/TRBV12-4	TRBJ2-2	many	CASSLRVLGGELFF	TGTGCCAGCAGTTTAAGGGTCCTCGGCGGGGAGCTGTTTTTT
NA	TRBV14	TRBJ2-5	few	CASSQDLGRPETQYF	TGTGCCAGCAGCCAAGATCTAGGGAGGCCAGAGACCCAGTACTTC
TRBD2	TRBV12-3/TRBV12-4	TRBJ2-2	many	CASSQTPGGTGELFF	TGTGCCAGCAGCCAAACCCCGGGAGGGACCGGGGAGCTGTTTTTT
TRBD1	TRBV5-4	TRBJ1-4	few	CASSSEQGAREKLFF	TGTGCCAGCAGCTCGGAACAGGGGGCACGGGAAAAACTGTTTTTT
NA	TRBV4-1	TRBJ2-1	few	CASSALGGGRSYNEQFF	TGCGCCAGCAGCGCGTTAGGTGGGGGGCGTTCCTACAATGAGCAGTTCTTC
TRBD1	TRBV12-3/TRBV12-4	TRBJ1-2	few	CASRKRGTGGYGYTF	TGTGCCAGCAGGAAACGTGGGACAGGGGGCTATGGCTACACCTTC
TRBD1	TRBV19	TRBJ1-2	few	CASSIAGTGVYGYTF	TGTGCCAGTAGTATAGCCGGGACAGGGGTCTATGGCTACACCTTC
TRBD1	TRBV7-9	TRBJ1-2	NA	CASSPRGGNYGYTF	TGTGCCAGCAGCCCCCGAGGGGGCAACTATGGCTACACCTTC
NA	TRBV9	TRBJ2-2	few	CASSAPSGRLGELFF	TGTGCCAGCAGCGCTCCTAGTGGGAGGCTCGGGGAGCTGTTTTTT
TRBD1	TRBV4-1	TRBJ1-2	few	CASSQEPGTGRIYGYTF	TGCGCCAGCAGCCAAGAGCCCGGGACAGGGAGGATTTATGGCTACACCTTC
NA	TRBV4-3	TRBJ1-2	NA	CASSQVGASGTNGYTF	TGCGCCAGCAGCCAAGTTGGGGCTAGTGGGACGAATGGCTACACCTTC
TRBD1	TRBV6-2/TRBV6-3	TRBJ2-7	many	CASSLDRVSYEQYF	TGTGCCAGCAGTTTGGACAGGGTCTCCTACGAGCAGTACTTC
TRBD1	TRBV12-3/TRBV12-4	TRBJ1-4	many	CASCAGGEKLFF	TGTGCCAGCTGTGCAGGGGGTGAAAAACTGTTTTTT
NA	TRBV12-3/TRBV12-4	TRBJ1-6	NA	CASSPLGRYNSPLHF	TGTGCCAGCAGTCCCCTAGGACGATATAATTCACCCCTCCACTTT
NA	TRBV5-1	TRBJ2-7	once	CASSLDSLPYEQYF	TGCGCCAGCAGCTTGGACAGTTTGCCCTACGAGCAGTACTTC